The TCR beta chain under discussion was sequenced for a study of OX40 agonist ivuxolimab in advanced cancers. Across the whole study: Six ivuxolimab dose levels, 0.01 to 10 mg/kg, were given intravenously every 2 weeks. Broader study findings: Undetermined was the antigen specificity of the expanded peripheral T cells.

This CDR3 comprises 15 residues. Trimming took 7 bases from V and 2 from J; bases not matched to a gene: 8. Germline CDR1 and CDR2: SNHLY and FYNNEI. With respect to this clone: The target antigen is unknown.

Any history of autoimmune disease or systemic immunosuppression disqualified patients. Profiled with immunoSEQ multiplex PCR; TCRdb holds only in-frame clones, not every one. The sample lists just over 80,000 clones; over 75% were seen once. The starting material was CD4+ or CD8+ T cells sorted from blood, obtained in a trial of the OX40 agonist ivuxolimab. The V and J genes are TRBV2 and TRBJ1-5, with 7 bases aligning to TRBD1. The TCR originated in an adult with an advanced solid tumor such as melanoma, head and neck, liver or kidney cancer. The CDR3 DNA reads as TGTGCCAGCAATATACAGGGGCTCGGCAATCAGCCCCAGCATTTT. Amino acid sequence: CASNIQGLGNQPQHF.